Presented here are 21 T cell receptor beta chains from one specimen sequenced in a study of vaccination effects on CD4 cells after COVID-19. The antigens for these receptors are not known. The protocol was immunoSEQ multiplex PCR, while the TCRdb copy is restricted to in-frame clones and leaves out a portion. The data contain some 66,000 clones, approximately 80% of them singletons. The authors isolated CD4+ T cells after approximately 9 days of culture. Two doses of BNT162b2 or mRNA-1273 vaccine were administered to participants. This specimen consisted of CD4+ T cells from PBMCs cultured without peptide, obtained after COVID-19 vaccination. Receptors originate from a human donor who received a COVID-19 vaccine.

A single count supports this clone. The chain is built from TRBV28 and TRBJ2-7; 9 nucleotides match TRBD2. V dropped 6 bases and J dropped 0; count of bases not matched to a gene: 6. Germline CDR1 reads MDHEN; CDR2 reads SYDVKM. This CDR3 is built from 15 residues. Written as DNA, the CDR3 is TGTGCCAGCAGCGGCCGGACTAGCGCCTCCTACGAGCAGTACGTC. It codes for CASSGRTSASYEQYV.

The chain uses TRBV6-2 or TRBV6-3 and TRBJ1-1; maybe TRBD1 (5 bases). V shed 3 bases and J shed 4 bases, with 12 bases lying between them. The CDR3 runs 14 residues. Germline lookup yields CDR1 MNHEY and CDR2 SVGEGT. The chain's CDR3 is CASSYLGGSTEAFF. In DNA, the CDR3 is TGTGCCAGCAGTTATTTGGGGGGTTCCACTGAAGCTTTCTTT.

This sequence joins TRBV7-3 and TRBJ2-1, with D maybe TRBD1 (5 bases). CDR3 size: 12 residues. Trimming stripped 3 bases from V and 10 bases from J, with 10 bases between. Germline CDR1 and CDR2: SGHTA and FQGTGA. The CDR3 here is CASSFQGHEQFF. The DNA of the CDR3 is TGTGCCAGCAGCTTTCAGGGCCACGAGCAGTTCTTC.

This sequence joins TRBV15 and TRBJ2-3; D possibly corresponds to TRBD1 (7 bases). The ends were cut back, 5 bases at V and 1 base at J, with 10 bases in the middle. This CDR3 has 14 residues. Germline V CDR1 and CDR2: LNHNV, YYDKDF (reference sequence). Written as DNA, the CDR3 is TGTGCCACCAGCGGGGGGACAGGCACAGATACGCAGTATTTT. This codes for CATSGGTGTDTQYF. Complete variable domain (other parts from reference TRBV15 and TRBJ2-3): DAMVIQNPRYQVTQFGKPVTLSCSQTLNHNVMYWYQQKSSQAPKLLFHYYDKDFNNEADTPDNFQSRRPNTSFCFLDIRSPGLGDTAMYLCATSGGTGTDTQYFGPGTRLTVL.

The CDR3 is CASSRDRNEKLFF. The DNA of the CDR3 is TGTGCCAGCTCCCGGGACAGAAATGAAAAACTGTTTTTT. This chain uses TRBV27 with TRBJ1-4, with 7 bases identical to TRBD1. The CDR3 sequence is 13 residues long. With V trimmed by 8 bases and J by 5 bases, 5 bases remained unmatched. CDR1 MNHEY and CDR2 SMNVEV come from the germline V gene (reference sequence).

CDR3 residues: CSVGGQGDQPQHF. The CDR3 DNA follows: TGCAGCGTTGGTGGGCAGGGAGATCAGCCCCAGCATTTT. The chain is built from TRBV29-1 and TRBJ1-5; tentatively, D is TRBD1 (5 bases). The CDR3 has 13 amino acids. V lost 4 bases and J lost 5, with 12 bases in between. Germline loops: CDR1 SQVTM, CDR2 ANQGSEA.

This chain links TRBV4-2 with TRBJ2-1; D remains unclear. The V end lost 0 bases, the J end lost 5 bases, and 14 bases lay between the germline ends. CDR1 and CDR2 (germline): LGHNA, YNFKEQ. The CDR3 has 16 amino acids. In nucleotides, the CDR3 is TGTGCCAGCAGCCAAGAATGGGTCTGGCCCAACAATGAGCAGTTCTTC. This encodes CASSQEWVWPNNEQFF.

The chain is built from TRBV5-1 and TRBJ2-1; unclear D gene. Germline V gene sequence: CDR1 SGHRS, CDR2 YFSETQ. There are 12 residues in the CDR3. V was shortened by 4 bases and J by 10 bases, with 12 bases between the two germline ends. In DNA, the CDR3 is TGCGCCAGCAGCAATCCGTCCGGCGAGCAGTTCTTC. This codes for CASSNPSGEQFF.

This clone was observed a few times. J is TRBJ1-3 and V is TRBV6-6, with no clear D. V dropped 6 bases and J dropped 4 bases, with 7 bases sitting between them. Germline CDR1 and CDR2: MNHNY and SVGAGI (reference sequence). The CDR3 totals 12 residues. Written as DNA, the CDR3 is TGTGCCAGCAGGGCAGGAGGAAACACCATATATTTT. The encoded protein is CASRAGGNTIYF.

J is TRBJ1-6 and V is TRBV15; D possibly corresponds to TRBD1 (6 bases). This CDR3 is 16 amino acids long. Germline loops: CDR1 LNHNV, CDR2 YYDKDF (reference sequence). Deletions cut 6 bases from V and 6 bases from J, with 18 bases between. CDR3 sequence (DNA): TGTGCCACCAGAGCCCCAGGCTGGACAGTTAATTCACCCCTCCACTTT. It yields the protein CATRAPGWTVNSPLHF.

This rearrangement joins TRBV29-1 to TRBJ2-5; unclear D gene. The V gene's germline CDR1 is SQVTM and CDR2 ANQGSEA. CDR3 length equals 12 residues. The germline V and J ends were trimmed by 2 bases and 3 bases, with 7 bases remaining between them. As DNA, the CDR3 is TGCAGCGTTGAACCCCCAGAAGAGACCCAGTACTTC. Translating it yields CSVEPPEETQYF.

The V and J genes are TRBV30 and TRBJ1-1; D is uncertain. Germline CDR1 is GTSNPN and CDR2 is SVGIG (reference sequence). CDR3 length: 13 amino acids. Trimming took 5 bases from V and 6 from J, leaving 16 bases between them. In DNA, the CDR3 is TGTGCCTGGCGGAGCGAGAGAGTGGCTGAAGCTTTCTTT. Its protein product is CAWRSERVAEAFF.

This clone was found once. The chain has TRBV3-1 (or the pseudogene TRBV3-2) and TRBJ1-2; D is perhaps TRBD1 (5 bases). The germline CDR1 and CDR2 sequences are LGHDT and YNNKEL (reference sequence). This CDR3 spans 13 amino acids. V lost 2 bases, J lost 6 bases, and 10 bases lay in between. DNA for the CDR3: TGTGCCAGCAGCCAATTGGGGCCCGATGGCTACACCTTC. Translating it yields CASSQLGPDGYTF.

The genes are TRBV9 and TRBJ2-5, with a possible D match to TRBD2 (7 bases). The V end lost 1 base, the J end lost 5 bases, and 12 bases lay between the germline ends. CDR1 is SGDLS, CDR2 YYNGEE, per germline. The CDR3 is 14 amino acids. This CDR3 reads CASSVRGGRETQYF. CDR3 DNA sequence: TGTGCCAGCAGCGTAAGGGGGGGCAGGGAGACCCAGTACTTC. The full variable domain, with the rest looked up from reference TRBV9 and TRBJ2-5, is DSGVTQTPKHLITATGQRVTLRCSPRSGDLSVYWYQQSLDQGLQFLIQYYNGEERAKGNILERFSAQQFPDLHSELNLSSLELGDSALYFCASSVRGGRETQYFGPGTRLLVL.

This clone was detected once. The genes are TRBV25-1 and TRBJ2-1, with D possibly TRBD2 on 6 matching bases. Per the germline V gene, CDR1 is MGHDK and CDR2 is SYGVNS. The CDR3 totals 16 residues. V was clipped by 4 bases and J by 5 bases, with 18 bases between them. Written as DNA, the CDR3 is TGTGCCAGCAGTGGGGACCCGGGGGTTCAGAACAATGAGCAGTTCTTC. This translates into CASSGDPGVQNNEQFF.

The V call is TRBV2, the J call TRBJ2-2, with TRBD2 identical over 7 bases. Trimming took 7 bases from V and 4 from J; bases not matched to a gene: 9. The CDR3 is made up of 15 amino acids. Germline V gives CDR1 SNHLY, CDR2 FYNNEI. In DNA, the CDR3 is TGTGCCAGCACCGGGGGGATCATAGTCACCGGGGAGCTGTTTTTT. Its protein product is CASTGGIIVTGELFF.

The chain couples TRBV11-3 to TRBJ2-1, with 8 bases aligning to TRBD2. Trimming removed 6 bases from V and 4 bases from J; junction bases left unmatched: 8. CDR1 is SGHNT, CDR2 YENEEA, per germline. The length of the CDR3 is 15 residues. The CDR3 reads CASSVLAGGYNEQFF. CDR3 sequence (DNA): TGTGCCAGCAGTGTCCTCGCGGGGGGTTACAATGAGCAGTTCTTC.

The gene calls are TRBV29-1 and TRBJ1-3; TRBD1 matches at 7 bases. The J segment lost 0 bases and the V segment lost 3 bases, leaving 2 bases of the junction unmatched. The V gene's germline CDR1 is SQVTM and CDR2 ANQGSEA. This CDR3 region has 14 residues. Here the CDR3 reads CSVEGQSSGNTIYF. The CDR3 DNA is TGCAGCGTTGAGGGACAGAGCTCTGGAAACACCATATATTTT. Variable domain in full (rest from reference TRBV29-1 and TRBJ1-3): SAVISQKPSRDICQRGTSLTIQCQVDSQVTMMFWYRQQPGQSLTLIATANQGSEATYESGFVIDKFPISRPNLTFSTLTVSNMSPEDSSIYLCSVEGQSSGNTIYFGEGSWLTVV.

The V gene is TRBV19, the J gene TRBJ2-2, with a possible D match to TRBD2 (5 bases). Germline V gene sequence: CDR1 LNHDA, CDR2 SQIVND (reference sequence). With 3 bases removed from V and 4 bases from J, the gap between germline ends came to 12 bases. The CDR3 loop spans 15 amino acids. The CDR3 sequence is CASSIPGVVTGELFF. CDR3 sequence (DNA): TGTGCCAGTAGTATTCCCGGGGTGGTCACCGGGGAGCTGTTTTTT. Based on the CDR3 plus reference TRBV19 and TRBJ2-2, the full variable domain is DGGITQSPKYLFRKEGQNVTLSCEQNLNHDAMYWYRQDPGQGLRLIYYSQIVNDFQKGDIAEGYSVSREKKESFPLTVTSAQKNPTAFYLCASSIPGVVTGELFFGEGSRLTVL.

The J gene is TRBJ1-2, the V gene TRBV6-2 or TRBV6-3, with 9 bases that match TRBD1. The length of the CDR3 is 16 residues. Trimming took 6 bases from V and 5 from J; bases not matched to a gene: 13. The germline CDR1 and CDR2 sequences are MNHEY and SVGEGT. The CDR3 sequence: CASSPGQGRMGYGYTF. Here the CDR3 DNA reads TGTGCCAGCAGCCCTGGACAGGGGAGGATGGGATATGGCTACACCTTC.

The CDR3 region is CASPNWGGRTDTQYF. The CDR3 nucleotides read TGTGCCAGCCCGAATTGGGGGGGGCGCACAGATACGCAGTATTTT. The chain couples TRBV5-8 to TRBJ2-3, with D possibly being TRBD2 (7 bases). This CDR3 is 15 amino acids long. From germline, CDR1 is SGHTS and CDR2 YDEGEE. V dropped 7 bases and J dropped 1 base, with 16 bases sitting between them. The whole variable domain, remainder taken from reference TRBV5-8 and TRBJ2-3, is EAGVTQSPTHLIKTRGQQATLRCSPISGHTSVYWYQQALGLGLQFLLWYDEGEERNRGNFPPRFSGRQFPNYSSELNVNALELEDSALYLCASPNWGGRTDTQYFGPGTRLTVL.